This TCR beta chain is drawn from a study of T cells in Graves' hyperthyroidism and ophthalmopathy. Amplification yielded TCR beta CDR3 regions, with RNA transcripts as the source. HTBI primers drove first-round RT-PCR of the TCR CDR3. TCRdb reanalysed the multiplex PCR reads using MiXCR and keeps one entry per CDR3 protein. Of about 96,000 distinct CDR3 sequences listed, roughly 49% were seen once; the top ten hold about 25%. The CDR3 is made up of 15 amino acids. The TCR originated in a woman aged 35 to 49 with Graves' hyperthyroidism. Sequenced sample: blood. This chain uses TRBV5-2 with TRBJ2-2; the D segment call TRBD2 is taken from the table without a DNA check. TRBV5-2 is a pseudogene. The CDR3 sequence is CASNPLGLAAGELFF. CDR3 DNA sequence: TGTGCCAGCAACCCCCTCGGACTAGCGGCCGGGGAGCTGTTTTTT.